The 27 T cell receptor beta chains presented below share a single source sample, sequenced in a study of blood T cell repertoires in COVID-19 (dated by TCRdb to the early 2020s). Library creation used the immunoSEQ multiplex PCR assay. TCRdb provides this immuneACCESS table in a form limited to in-frame rearrangements. Some clones are lacking; in checked studies, under half of them reflect an unresolved V gene, and why the rest are absent is not known. For this sample the table gives tens of thousands of clones, of which 65% to 90% were detected only once. Jointly, the top ten make up around 1.2% of the sample. Sequenced sample: peripheral blood. Receptors originate from a man in his 60s with acute or convalescent COVID-19.

This sequence joins TRBV29-1 and TRBJ2-1, with 8 bases matching TRBD2. J gave up 7 bases and V 5 bases, and 7 bases lay outside the gene matches. This CDR3 contains 13 residues. CDR1 is SQVTM, CDR2 ANQGSEA, per germline. CDR3 nucleotides: TGCAGCGTTAACCCAAGCGGGGGAAATGAGCAGTTCTTC. It specifies CSVNPSGGNEQFF.

CDR3 residues: CASSFPGLAGYNEQFF. In DNA, the CDR3 is TGTGCCAGCAGTTTCCCGGGACTAGCGGGCTACAATGAGCAGTTCTTC. The chain joins TRBV27 to TRBJ2-1; TRBD2 aligns across 12 bases. CDR3 length: 16 amino acids. Looked up from germline, CDR1 is MNHEY and CDR2 is SMNVEV (reference sequence). V lost 3 bases to trimming and J lost 3 bases; unmatched junction nucleotides: 3.

In this sample, this clone turned up a few times. The V call is TRBV7-5, the J call TRBJ2-2; TRBD2 reflects the table's D call only, with no check against the DNA. TRBV7-5 has pseudogene status. The length of the CDR3 is 19 residues. The CDR3 loop reads CARSQTGTSGELGAGELFF. For the CDR3, the DNA is TGTGCCAGAAGCCAAACCGGGACTAGCGGGGAATTAGGGGCCGGGGAGCTGTTTTTT.

V is TRBV10-3 and J is TRBJ1-2; 7 nucleotides match TRBD1. Germline V CDR1 and CDR2: ENHRY, SYGVKD. J gave up 2 bases and V 4 bases, and 7 bases lay outside the gene matches. This CDR3 contains 15 residues. The CDR3 nucleotides are TGTGCCATCAGTGGTGGAGAGGGGGCAAACTATGGCTACACCTTC. This gives the protein CAISGGEGANYGYTF.

This chain joins TRBV10-3 and TRBJ2-7, with a weak D call TRBD1 (5 bases). CDR3 size: 14 residues. Trimming pared 10 bases from V and 7 bases from J, leaving 23 bases between. Germline loops: CDR1 ENHRY, CDR2 SYGVKD. The CDR3: CATGSDTQVREQYF. In nucleotides, the CDR3 is TGTGCCACCGGCTCGGACACGCAGGTGAGGGAGCAGTACTTC.

The chain has TRBV19 and TRBJ1-6; 7 bases line up with TRBD1. The CDR3 runs 15 residues. Germline V gene lookup returns CDR1 LNHDA and CDR2 SQIVND (reference sequence). Trimming at V came to 7 bases and at J to 6 bases, leaving 9 bases not matched to a gene. This CDR3 is CASTIGQAINSPLHF. The CDR3 region has the DNA TGTGCCAGTACTATCGGACAGGCTATTAATTCACCCCTCCACTTT.

J is TRBJ2-3 and V is TRBV28; tentatively, D is TRBD1 (5 bases). The V and J ends lost 6 bases and 2 bases respectively, with 9 bases between them. Germline-derived CDR1 and CDR2 are MDHEN and SYDVKM. There are 13 residues in the CDR3. For the CDR3, the DNA is TGTGCCAGCAGACAGGTTTACACAGATACGCAGTATTTT. Translated, it gives CASRQVYTDTQYF.

The CDR3 is CASSLDSSSYEQYF. The CDR3 DNA sequence: TGTGCCAGCAGCTTAGATAGCAGCTCCTACGAGCAGTACTTC. This chain joins TRBV7-6 and TRBJ2-7; D unclear. Looked up from germline, CDR1 is SGHVS and CDR2 is FNYEAQ. This CDR3 has 14 residues. The V end was cut by 1 base, the J end by 0 bases, with 7 bases between. The entire variable domain, with the rest obtained from reference TRBV7-6 and TRBJ2-7, is as follows: GAGVSQSPRYKVTKRGQDVALRCDPISGHVSLYWYRQALGQGPEFLTYFNYEAQQDKSGLPNDRFSAERPEGSISTLTIQRTEQRDSAMYRCASSLDSSSYEQYFGPGTRLTVT.

This clone was seen a handful of times. This sample also contains other DNA sequences that code for the same CDR3. This chain uses TRBV2 with TRBJ1-1, with 9 bases fitting TRBD1. CDR3 length: 15 residues. Germline values: CDR1 SNHLY, CDR2 FYNNEI. Trimming removed 6 bases from V and 0 bases from J; junction bases left unmatched: 5. In DNA form, the CDR3 reads TGTGCCAGCAGACCGGGACAGGGTTTGAACACTGAAGCTTTCTTT. It yields the protein CASRPGQGLNTEAFF.

The rearrangement links TRBV10-3 to TRBJ1-5; the match to TRBD1 covers 8 bases. This CDR3 is 15 amino acids long. V lost 6 bases and J lost 1; bases outside the gene matches: 5. Germline values: CDR1 ENHRY, CDR2 SYGVKD. For the CDR3, the DNA is TGTGCCATCAGGAGGGGACAGGTAAGCAATCAGCCCCAGCATTTT. Residues: CAIRRGQVSNQPQHF.

The chain employs TRBV6-5 and TRBJ1-1; 8 bases match TRBD1. V lost 6 bases to trimming and J lost 7 bases; unmatched junction nucleotides: 10. This CDR3 spans 14 amino acids. Looked up from germline, CDR1 is MNHEY and CDR2 is SVGAGI. The CDR3 coding sequence is TGTGCCAGCAGATTGGACAGGGAGTTCGATGAAGCTTTCTTT. It yields the protein CASRLDREFDEAFF.

CDR3 DNA sequence: TGTGCCAGCTTACAAGGACAGGGAGTATCCTACGAGCAGTACTTC. This encodes CASLQGQGVSYEQYF. This chain joins TRBV7-2 and TRBJ2-7; 8 bases are a match to TRBD1. Germline lookup yields CDR1 SGHTA and CDR2 FQGNSA. CDR3 length equals 15 residues. Unmatched junction bases numbered 10, after V lost 8 bases and J lost 1 base.

V gene TRBV4-3 combines with J gene TRBJ2-7, with TRBD1 identical over 10 bases. This CDR3 spans 13 amino acids. Trimming took 5 bases from V and 4 from J; bases not matched to a gene: 2. The V gene's germline CDR1 is LGHNA and CDR2 YSLEER. CDR3 in amino acids: CASSEDRGYEQYF. The CDR3, as DNA: TGCGCCAGCAGCGAGGACAGGGGGTACGAGCAGTACTTC.

This rearrangement joins TRBV7-2 to TRBJ2-7; D unclear. V lost 2 bases and J lost 6, with 14 bases in between. The CDR3 is 14 amino acids. CDR1 and CDR2 from the germline V gene are SGHTA and FQGNSA. DNA for the CDR3: TGTGCCAGCAGCTTATTCGGCGGATGGCCCGAGCAGTACTTC. Translation: CASSLFGGWPEQYF.

This clone was observed a handful of times. The J gene is TRBJ2-7, the V gene TRBV15; D may be TRBD2 (6 bases). This CDR3 spans 14 amino acids. V shed 0 bases and J shed 2 bases, with 8 bases lying between them. The germline V gene encodes CDR1 LNHNV and CDR2 YYDKDF (reference sequence). CDR3 sequence (DNA): TGTGCCACCAGCAGAGACCCGGGGGCCTACGAGCAGTACTTC. Protein sequence: CATSRDPGAYEQYF.

The V and J genes are TRBV20-1 and TRBJ1-1; D remains unclear. Germline CDR1 reads DFQATT; CDR2 reads SNEGSKA (reference sequence). The CDR3 covers 11 residues. V was pared by 5 bases and J by 4 bases, with 8 bases between. Written as DNA, the CDR3 is TGCAGTGCTCCGGGAGTCACTGAAGCTTTCTTT. Translated, it gives CSAPGVTEAFF.

The count of this clone is one. The rearrangement joins TRBV9 to TRBJ2-3; D is uncertain. Germline CDR1 is SGDLS and CDR2 is YYNGEE. The CDR3 runs 16 residues. Between the trimmed V and J ends, which lost 0 bases and 5 bases, there was a span of 16 bases. The CDR3 coding sequence is TGTGCCAGCAGCGTAGATGAGGTCCTGAGGAAAGATACGCAGTATTTT. Translated, it gives CASSVDEVLRKDTQYF.

V gene TRBV23-1 combines with J gene TRBJ2-5, with 8 bases that match TRBD1. TRBV23-1 is an ORF; its function is uncertain. V lost 8 bases, J lost 5 bases, and 4 bases stayed unmatched. CDR3 length: 12 amino acids. DNA of the CDR3: TGCGCCAGCGGACAGGGCTGGGAGACCCAGTACTTC. This sequence encodes CASGQGWETQYF.

As to this clone: At the DNA level, this CDR3 is encoded by other sequences in the same sample as well. The V call is TRBV6-5, the J call TRBJ2-7; D may be TRBD1 (6 bases). The CDR3 extends over 15 amino acids. CDR1 is MNHEY, CDR2 SVGAGI, per germline. V was pared by 2 bases and J by 0 bases, with 11 bases between. The CDR3 bases are TGTGCCAGCAGTTACGTACAGGGTAGCTCCTACGAGCAGTACTTC. It encodes CASSYVQGSSYEQYF.

The chain uses TRBV11-1 and TRBJ1-2; no definite D call. From germline, CDR1 is SGHAT and CDR2 FQDESV (reference sequence). V was cut by 3 bases and J by 10 bases, with 12 bases left in between. The CDR3 is 12 amino acids. The chain's CDR3 is CASSFSDGDYTF. Here the CDR3 DNA reads TGTGCCAGCAGCTTCAGCGATGGAGACTACACCTTC.

This clone was detected a few times. This chain connects TRBV11-3 to TRBJ1-1, with 7 bases lining up with TRBD1. With V trimmed by 5 bases and J by 4 bases, 4 bases remained unmatched. The CDR3 spans 13 residues. Per germline, CDR1 SGHNT and CDR2 YENEEA. CDR3 DNA sequence: TGTGCCAGCAGCATTCAGGGGGGCACTGAAGCTTTCTTT. Translated: CASSIQGGTEAFF.

The gene calls are TRBV11-3 and TRBJ2-5; TRBD1 matches at 9 bases. The CDR3 loop spans 15 amino acids. The ends lost 5 bases at V and 4 bases at J; junction bases unmatched: 8. The germline gives CDR1 SGHNT, CDR2 YENEEA. The CDR3 is CASSQRRTGVETQYF. CDR3 nucleotide sequence: TGTGCCAGCAGCCAACGACGGACAGGGGTAGAGACCCAGTACTTC.

With regard to this clone: The junction does not match germline at one end; this may be a read error. V gene TRBV7-7 combines with J gene TRBJ2-5; the match to TRBD2 covers 11 bases. This CDR3 contains 17 residues. CDR1 SSHAT and CDR2 FNYEAQ come from the germline V gene (reference sequence). The CDR3 is CASSIGTSGGGGETQYF. DNA of the CDR3: TGTGCTAGCAGCATCGGGACTAGCGGCGGGGGTGGAGAGACCCAGTACTTC.

This chain links TRBV19 with TRBJ2-1, with 8 positions matching TRBD2. There are 12 residues in the CDR3. The V segment lost 4 bases and the J segment 8 bases; nucleotides outside the gene matches: 1. Germline V gene sequence: CDR1 LNHDA, CDR2 SQIVND (reference sequence). The CDR3 sequence: CASSTSGHEQFF. The CDR3 bases are TGTGCCAGTAGTACTAGCGGGCATGAGCAGTTCTTC.

The J gene is TRBJ2-1, the V gene TRBV19; perhaps TRBD2 as D (6 bases). The CDR3 spans 12 residues. In germline, CDR1 is LNHDA, CDR2 SQIVND (reference sequence). V was cut by 11 bases and J by 4 bases, with 12 bases left in between. The CDR3 region is CACGTPYNEQFF. DNA of the CDR3: TGTGCCTGCGGGACGCCATACAATGAGCAGTTCTTC.

The chain links TRBV25-1 to TRBJ2-3; 11 nucleotides align to TRBD2. V lost 4 bases and J lost 6; bases outside the gene matches: 15. CDR1 and CDR2 (germline): MGHDK, SYGVNS. The CDR3 has 18 amino acids. Written as DNA, the CDR3 is TGTGCCAGCAGTGCGCCGGGCCCCGGACTAGCGGGTTCCGATACGCAGTATTTT. Translated, it gives CASSAPGPGLAGSDTQYF.

The table lists this clone with a few counts. The chain uses TRBV19 and TRBJ1-2; D not resolved. There are 14 residues in the CDR3. CDR1 is LNHDA, CDR2 SQIVND, per germline (reference sequence). V was trimmed by 7 bases and J by 8 bases, leaving 20 bases between them. CDR3 nucleotide sequence: TGTGCCAGTACCGAGAGGGCAGAGGCCATCGGCTACACCTTC. As protein: CASTERAEAIGYTF.